The TCR beta chain under discussion was sequenced for a study of shared clonotypes between healthy human individuals. Study-level findings and limits: On the whole, naive subsets had larger estimated richness than memory subsets had. In this cohort, only blood was sampled, and tissue repertoires likely differ.

In the authors' methods: ImmunoSEQ output held junction-only sequences without quality scores, so filtering differed. Sequencing used immunoSEQ multiplex PCR; TCRdb keeps in-frame clones, though not all of them. The DNA was the basis for D and trimming; V, J and clone size are from that table. The data hold more than 1.2 million clones, with 98% to 99% observed a single time. On this clone itself: What it binds is unknown.

The CDR3 runs 14 residues. Germline V gene lookup returns CDR1 MNHEY and CDR2 SVGAGI. V lost 6 bases and J 3 bases, leaving 12 bases between the germline ends. Healthy HIV-negative adults with no recent acute infections or vaccinations were recruited as donors. What was sequenced was naive CD4+ T cells sorted from blood. The subset is: CD45RA+ positively selected. This TCR derives from a man aged 30-40 years in good health. The chain recombines TRBV6-5 with TRBJ2-1; TRBD2 is a possible D gene (6 bases). The CDR3, as DNA: TGTGCCAGCAGAAACGGCGGGAACTACAATGAGCAGTTCTTC. This codes for CASRNGGNYNEQFF.